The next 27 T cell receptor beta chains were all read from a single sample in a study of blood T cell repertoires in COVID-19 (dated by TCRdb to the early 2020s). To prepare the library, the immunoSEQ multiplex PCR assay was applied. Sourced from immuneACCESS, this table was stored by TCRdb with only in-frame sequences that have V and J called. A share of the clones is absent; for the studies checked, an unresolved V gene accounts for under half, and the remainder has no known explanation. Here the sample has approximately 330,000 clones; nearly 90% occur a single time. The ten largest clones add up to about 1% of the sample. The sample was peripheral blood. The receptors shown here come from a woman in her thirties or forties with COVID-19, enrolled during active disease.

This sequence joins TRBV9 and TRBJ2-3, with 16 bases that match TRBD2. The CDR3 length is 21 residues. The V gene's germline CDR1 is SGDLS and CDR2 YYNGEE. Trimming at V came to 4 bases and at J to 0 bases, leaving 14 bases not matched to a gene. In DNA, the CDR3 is TGTGCCAGCAGCCTAACACCGGGACTAGCGGGGGGGCAGTTTAGCACAGATACGCAGTATTTT. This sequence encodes CASSLTPGLAGGQFSTDTQYF. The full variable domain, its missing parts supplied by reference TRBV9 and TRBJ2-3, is DSGVTQTPKHLITATGQRVTLRCSPRSGDLSVYWYQQSLDQGLQFLIQYYNGEERAKGNILERFSAQQFPDLHSELNLSSLELGDSALYFCASSLTPGLAGGQFSTDTQYFGPGTRLTVL.

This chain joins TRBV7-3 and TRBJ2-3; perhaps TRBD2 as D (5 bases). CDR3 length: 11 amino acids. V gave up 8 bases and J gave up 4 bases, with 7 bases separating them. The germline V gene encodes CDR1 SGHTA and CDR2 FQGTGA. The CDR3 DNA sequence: TGTGCCAGCGGAGCGGCAGATACGCAGTATTTT. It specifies CASGAADTQYF.

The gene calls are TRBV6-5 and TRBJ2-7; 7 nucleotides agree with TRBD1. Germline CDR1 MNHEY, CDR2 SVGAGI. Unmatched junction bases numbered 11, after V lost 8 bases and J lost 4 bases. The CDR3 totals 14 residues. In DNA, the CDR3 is TGTGCCAGCGGCCTTAACAGGGGTCGATACGAGCAGTACTTC. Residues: CASGLNRGRYEQYF.

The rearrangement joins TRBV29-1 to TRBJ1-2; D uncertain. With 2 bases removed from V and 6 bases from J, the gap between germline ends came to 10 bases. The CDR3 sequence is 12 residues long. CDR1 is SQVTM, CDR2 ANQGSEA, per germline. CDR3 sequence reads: CSVENPGDGYTF. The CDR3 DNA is TGCAGCGTTGAAAACCCGGGAGATGGCTACACCTTC.

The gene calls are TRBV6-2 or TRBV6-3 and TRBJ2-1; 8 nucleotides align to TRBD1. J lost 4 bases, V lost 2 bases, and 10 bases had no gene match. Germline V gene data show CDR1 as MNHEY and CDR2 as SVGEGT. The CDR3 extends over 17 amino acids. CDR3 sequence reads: CASSYIPGRGLYNEQFF. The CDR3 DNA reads TGTGCCAGCAGTTACATCCCCGGCAGGGGGCTATACAATGAGCAGTTCTTC.

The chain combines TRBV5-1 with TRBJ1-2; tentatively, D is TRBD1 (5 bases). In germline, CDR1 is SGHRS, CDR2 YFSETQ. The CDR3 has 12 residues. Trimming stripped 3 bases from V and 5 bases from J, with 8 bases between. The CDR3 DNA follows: TGCGCCAGCAGCTCGCAGGGATATGGCTACACCTTC. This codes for CASSSQGYGYTF.

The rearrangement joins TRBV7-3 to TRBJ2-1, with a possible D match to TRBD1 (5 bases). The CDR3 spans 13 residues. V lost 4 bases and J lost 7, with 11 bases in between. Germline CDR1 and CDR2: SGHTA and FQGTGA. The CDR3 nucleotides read TGTGCCAGCAGCTACCAGGGTAAGAATGAGCAGTTCTTC. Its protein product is CASSYQGKNEQFF.

CDR3 loop: CASSWARGGSTGELFF. The CDR3 DNA sequence: TGCGCCAGCAGCTGGGCTCGAGGGGGATCCACCGGGGAGCTGTTTTTT. V usage is TRBV5-1 and J usage is TRBJ2-2, with TRBD1 as a possible D gene (6 bases). The CDR3 has 16 amino acids. V dropped 3 bases and J dropped 4 bases, with 16 bases sitting between them. Germline-derived CDR1 and CDR2 are SGHRS and YFSETQ.

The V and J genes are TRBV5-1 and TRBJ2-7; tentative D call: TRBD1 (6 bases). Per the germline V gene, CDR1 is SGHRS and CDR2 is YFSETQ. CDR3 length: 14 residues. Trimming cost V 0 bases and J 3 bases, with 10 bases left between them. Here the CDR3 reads CASSLVGQSYEQYF. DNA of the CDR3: TGCGCCAGCAGCTTGGTTGGACAGAGCTACGAGCAGTACTTC.

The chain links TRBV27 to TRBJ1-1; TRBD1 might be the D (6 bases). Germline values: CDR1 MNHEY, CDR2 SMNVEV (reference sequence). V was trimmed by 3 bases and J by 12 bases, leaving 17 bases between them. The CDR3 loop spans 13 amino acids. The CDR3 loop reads CASSFGPQGYPFF. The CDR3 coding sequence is TGTGCCAGCAGTTTCGGTCCACAGGGTTATCCTTTCTTT.

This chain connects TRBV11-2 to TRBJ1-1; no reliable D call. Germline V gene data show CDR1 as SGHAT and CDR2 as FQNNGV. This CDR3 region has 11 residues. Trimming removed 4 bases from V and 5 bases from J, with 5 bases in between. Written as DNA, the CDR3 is TGTGCCAGCAGCTGGGCGACTGAAGCTTTCTTT. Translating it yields CASSWATEAFF.

The CDR3 sequence is CSVEQGAANTGELFF. The CDR3, as DNA: TGCAGCGTGGAACAGGGGGCGGCGAACACCGGGGAGCTGTTTTTT. V and J are TRBV29-1 and TRBJ2-2; the match to TRBD1 covers 9 bases. Unmatched junction bases numbered 5, after V lost 6 bases and J lost 0 bases. CDR1 and CDR2 (germline): SQVTM, ANQGSEA. CDR3 size: 15 residues.

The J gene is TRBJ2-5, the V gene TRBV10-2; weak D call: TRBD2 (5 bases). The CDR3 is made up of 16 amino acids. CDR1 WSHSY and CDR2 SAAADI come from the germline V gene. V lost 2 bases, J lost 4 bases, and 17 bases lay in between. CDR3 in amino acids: CASSELLRGSSETQYF. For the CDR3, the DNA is TGCGCCAGCAGTGAGCTCCTTCGTGGGAGTTCAGAGACCCAGTACTTC.

CDR3: CASSHTRNGYTF. The CDR3, as DNA: TGTGCCAGCAGCCATACGAGGAATGGCTACACCTTC. This chain connects TRBV7-2 to TRBJ1-2, with D uncertain. Germline CDR1 reads SGHTA; CDR2 reads FQGNSA. Trimming took off 5 bases at V and 6 bases at J, with 10 bases between the two ends. The CDR3 loop spans 12 amino acids.

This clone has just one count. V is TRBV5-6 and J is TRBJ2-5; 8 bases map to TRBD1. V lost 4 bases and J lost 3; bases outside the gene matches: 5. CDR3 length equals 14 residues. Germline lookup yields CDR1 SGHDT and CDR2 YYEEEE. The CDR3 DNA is TGTGCCAGCAGCATAGACAGGGGCAAAGAGACCCAGTACTTC. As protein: CASSIDRGKETQYF. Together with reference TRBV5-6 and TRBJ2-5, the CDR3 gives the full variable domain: DAGVTQSPTHLIKTRGQQVTLRCSPKSGHDTVSWYQQALGQGPQFIFQYYEEEERQRGNFPDRFSGHQFPNYSSELNVNALLLGDSALYLCASSIDRGKETQYFGPGTRLLVL.

CDR3 loop: CASSDQGTGELFF. CDR3 DNA: TGTGCCAGCAGTGACCAGGGCACCGGGGAGCTGTTTTTT. The V and J genes are TRBV6-4 and TRBJ2-2, with TRBD1 as a possible D gene (5 bases). The CDR3 totals 13 residues. CDR1 and CDR2 from the germline V gene are MRHNA and SNTAGT. V dropped 2 bases and J dropped 4 bases, with 5 bases sitting between them.

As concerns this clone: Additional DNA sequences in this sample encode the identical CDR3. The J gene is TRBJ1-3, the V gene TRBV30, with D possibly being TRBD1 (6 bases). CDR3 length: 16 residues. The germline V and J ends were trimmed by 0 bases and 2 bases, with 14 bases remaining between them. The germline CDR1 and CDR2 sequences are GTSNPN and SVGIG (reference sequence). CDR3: CAWSVLGAGAGNTIYF. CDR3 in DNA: TGTGCCTGGAGTGTACTGGGGGCAGGGGCTGGAAACACCATATATTTT.

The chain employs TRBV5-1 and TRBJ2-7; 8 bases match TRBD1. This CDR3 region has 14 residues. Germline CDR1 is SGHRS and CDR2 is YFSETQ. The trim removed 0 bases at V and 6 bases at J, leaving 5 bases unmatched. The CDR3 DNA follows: TGCGCCAGCAGCTTGGCTAGGACAGGGTTCGAGCAGTACTTC. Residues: CASSLARTGFEQYF.

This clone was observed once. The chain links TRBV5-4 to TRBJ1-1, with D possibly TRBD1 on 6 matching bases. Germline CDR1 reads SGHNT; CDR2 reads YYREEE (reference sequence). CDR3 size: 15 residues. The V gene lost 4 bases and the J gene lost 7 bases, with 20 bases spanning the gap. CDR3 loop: CASSPEQGRIGEAFF. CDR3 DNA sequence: TGTGCCAGCAGCCCAGAACAGGGTCGGATCGGTGAAGCTTTCTTT.

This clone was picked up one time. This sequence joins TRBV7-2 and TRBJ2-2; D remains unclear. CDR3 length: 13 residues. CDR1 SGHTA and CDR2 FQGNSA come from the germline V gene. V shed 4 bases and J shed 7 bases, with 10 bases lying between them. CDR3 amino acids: CASSSYIDGELFF. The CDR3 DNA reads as TGTGCCAGCAGCTCCTATATCGACGGGGAGCTGTTTTTT. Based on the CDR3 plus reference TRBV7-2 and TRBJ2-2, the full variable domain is GAGVSQSPSNKVTEKGKDVELRCDPISGHTALYWYRQSLGQGLEFLIYFQGNSAPDKSGLPSDRFSAERTGGSVSTLTIQRTQQEDSAVYLCASSSYIDGELFFGEGSRLTVL.

CDR3 sequence reads: CASSSGSDEQYF. The CDR3 DNA follows: TGTGCCAGCAGCTCGGGGTCGGACGAGCAGTACTTC. The rearrangement links TRBV13 to TRBJ2-7; maybe TRBD2 (5 bases). The germline V gene encodes CDR1 PRHDT and CDR2 FYEKMQ (reference sequence). CDR3 length: 12 residues. The germline V and J ends were trimmed by 4 bases and 5 bases, with 9 bases remaining between them. Supplemented by reference TRBV13 and TRBJ2-7, the full variable domain reads AAGVIQSPRHLIKEKRETATLKCYPIPRHDTVYWYQQGPGQDPQFLISFYEKMQSDKGSIPDRFSAQQFSDYHSELNMSSLELGDSALYFCASSSGSDEQYFGPGTRLTVT.

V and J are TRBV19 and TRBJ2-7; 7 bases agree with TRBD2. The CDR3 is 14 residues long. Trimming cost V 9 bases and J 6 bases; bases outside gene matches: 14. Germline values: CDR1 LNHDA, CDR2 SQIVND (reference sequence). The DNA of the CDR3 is TGTGCCAGCACCCCGATTGCGGGAGTATCCGAGCAGTACTTC. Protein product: CASTPIAGVSEQYF.

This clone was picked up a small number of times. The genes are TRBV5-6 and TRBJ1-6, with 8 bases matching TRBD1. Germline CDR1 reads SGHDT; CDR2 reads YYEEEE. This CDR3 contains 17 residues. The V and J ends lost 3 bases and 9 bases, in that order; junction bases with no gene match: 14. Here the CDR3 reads CASSSQIPQGVISPLHF. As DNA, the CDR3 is TGTGCCAGCAGCTCGCAAATCCCACAGGGGGTTATTTCACCCCTCCACTTT.

CDR3 protein: CASSRSSGTYEQYF. The CDR3 region has the DNA TGCGCCAGCAGCCGGTCTAGCGGCACCTACGAGCAGTACTTC. The chain recombines TRBV4-3 with TRBJ2-7; 7 nucleotides align to TRBD2. Germline loops: CDR1 LGHNA, CDR2 YSLEER. V dropped 4 bases and J dropped 2; count of bases not matched to a gene: 5. The CDR3 has 14 amino acids.

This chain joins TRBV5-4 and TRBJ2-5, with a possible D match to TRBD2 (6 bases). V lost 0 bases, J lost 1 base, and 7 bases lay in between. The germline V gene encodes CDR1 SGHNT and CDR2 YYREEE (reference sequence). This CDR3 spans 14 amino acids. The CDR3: CASSLGDFQETQYF. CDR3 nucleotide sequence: TGTGCCAGCAGCTTGGGGGACTTCCAAGAGACCCAGTACTTC.

CDR3 sequence: CASRLDRGWVQETQYF. The CDR3 region has the DNA TGTGCCAGCAGACTGGACAGGGGTTGGGTCCAAGAGACCCAGTACTTC. The chain uses TRBV28 and TRBJ2-5; 9 bases line up with TRBD1. V gave up 6 bases and J gave up 1 base; unmatched junction bases: 9. This CDR3 comprises 16 residues. Germline lookup yields CDR1 MDHEN and CDR2 SYDVKM.

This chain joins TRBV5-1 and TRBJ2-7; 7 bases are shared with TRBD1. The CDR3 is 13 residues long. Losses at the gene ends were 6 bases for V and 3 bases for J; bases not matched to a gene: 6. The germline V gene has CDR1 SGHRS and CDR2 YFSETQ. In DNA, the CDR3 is TGCGCCAGCATGGGCACAGGGGACTACGAGCAGTACTTC. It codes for CASMGTGDYEQYF.